This T cell receptor (beta chain) was observed in a study of CD8 T cells in ankylosing spondylitis. Whole-study results and caveats: Blood of patients with ankylosing spondylitis appeared to be characterized by a TCR beta motif of several highly homologous variants.

TCRdb analysed the 5' RACE reads with MiXCR anew, one entry per CDR3 protein. The sample has 500,000 to 650,000 distinct CDR3 sequences, approximately 5% seen once. Germline V gives CDR1 DFQATT, CDR2 SNEGSKA (reference sequence). The V gene lost 3 bases and the J gene lost 4 bases, with 13 bases spanning the gap. The CDR3 contains 14 residues. This clonotype was detected many times. Its antigen is as yet unknown. The genes are TRBV20-1 and TRBJ2-1; D might be TRBD2 (5 bases). The TCR was taken from a male donor with ankylosing spondylitis. Sequenced sample: blood, either unsorted or a sorted T cell fraction (not recorded which). Here the CDR3 reads CSASDWELYNEQFF. DNA of the CDR3: TGCAGTGCTAGCGATTGGGAGCTATACAATGAGCAGTTCTTC.